This T cell receptor (beta chain) was sequenced for a study of blood T cell repertoires in COVID-19. The CDR3 contains 15 residues. Trimming took 0 bases from V and 9 from J; bases not matched to a gene: 6. Germline V gives CDR1 LGHDT, CDR2 YNNKEL (reference sequence). Per the study methods: Scientists estimated how many nucleated cells there were by amplifying reference gene primers. The assay was immunoSEQ multiplex PCR, and TCRdb's table has in-frame clones only and misses some. V, J and clone size were drawn from that table, and D and trimming were deduced from the DNA. The repertoire holds approximately 210,000 clones, with 70% to 90% as singletons.

The rearrangement joins TRBV3-1 (or the pseudogene TRBV3-2) to TRBJ2-7, with 12 nucleotides matching TRBD1. The TCR sequence derives from a man aged 18 to 29 with active or convalescent COVID-19. Sequencing input: peripheral blood. CDR3 coding DNA: TGTGCCAGCAGCCAAGAATGGGACAGGGGGCATGGGCAGTACTTC. Translating gives CASSQEWDRGHGQYF.